These 26 T cell receptor beta chains came from one sample sequenced in a study of shared clonotypes between healthy human individuals. Generated by immunoSEQ multiplex PCR, the TCRdb table keeps only in-frame clones and is missing some. The sample carries over 2 million clones, 85% to 95% recorded once. The specimen sequenced was naive CD4+ T cells from PBMCs. Regarding subset: CD45RA+ positively selected. These receptors all come from a man in his late teens or twenties in good health. Some clones in this sample may be carry-over from other donors' samples.

The chain couples TRBV4-1 to TRBJ1-5; 10 bases line up with TRBD1. There are 15 residues in the CDR3. The V gene's germline CDR1 is MGHRA and CDR2 YSYEKL. Losses at the gene ends were 6 bases for V and 6 bases for J; bases not matched to a gene: 8. The CDR3 sequence is CASSHTTGGSQPQHF. As DNA, the CDR3 is TGCGCCAGCAGTCATACGACAGGGGGCAGTCAGCCCCAGCATTTT.

V is TRBV9 and J is TRBJ1-4, with D possibly TRBD1 on 5 matching bases. Germline CDR1 and CDR2: SGDLS and YYNGEE. This CDR3 is 15 amino acids long. Deletions cut 3 bases from V and 4 bases from J, with 13 bases between. CDR3 protein: CASSGAGRLNEKLFF. The CDR3 region has the DNA TGTGCCAGCAGCGGAGCGGGACGGCTTAATGAAAAACTGTTTTTT.

The gene calls are TRBV12-5 and TRBJ2-3; TRBD2 matches 8 bases. The CDR3 is made up of 14 amino acids. The V and J ends lost 6 bases and 2 bases, in that order; junction bases with no gene match: 4. The germline CDR1 and CDR2 sequences are LGHNT and FRNRAP. CDR3 sequence: CASGIAGTTDTQYF. The DNA for the CDR3 is TGTGCTAGTGGCATAGCGGGGACCACAGATACGCAGTATTTT.

Regarding this clone: Other DNA sequences within the sample encode an identical CDR3. The J gene is TRBJ2-3, the V gene TRBV5-4, with TRBD2 matching over 13 bases. Germline CDR1 is SGHNT and CDR2 is YYREEE (reference sequence). Unmatched junction bases numbered 2, after V lost 0 bases and J lost 1 base. This CDR3 has 17 amino acids. The CDR3 DNA reads TGTGCCAGCAGCTTGGGACTAGCGGGAGGACGCACAGATACGCAGTATTTT. Translation gives CASSLGLAGGRTDTQYF.

With respect to this clone: The same CDR3 also results from other DNA sequences found in this sample. V and J are TRBV18 and TRBJ2-7; D is unclear. V was trimmed by 6 bases and J by 2 bases, leaving 8 bases between them. Germline CDR1 and CDR2: KGHSH and LQKENI. This CDR3 has 12 amino acids. CDR3 nucleotides: TGTGCCAGCTCCCCCGGCCCCTACGAGCAGTACTTC. This sequence encodes CASSPGPYEQYF.

The gene calls are TRBV25-1 and TRBJ1-4; TRBD1 matches at 8 bases. This CDR3 has 15 amino acids. V trimming: 5 bases; J trimming: 5 bases; junction bases outside the gene matches: 7. Germline V gives CDR1 MGHDK, CDR2 SYGVNS. CDR3 sequence: CASSTTQGENEKLFF. As DNA, the CDR3 is TGTGCCAGCAGTACGACACAGGGGGAGAATGAAAAACTGTTTTTT.

V gene TRBV19 combines with J gene TRBJ2-5; tentatively, D is TRBD1 (6 bases). V lost 10 bases and J lost 2, with 14 bases in between. This CDR3 is 13 amino acids long. The germline gives CDR1 LNHDA, CDR2 SQIVND (reference sequence). The CDR3 DNA is TGTGCCACCTCGACAGGCCGACAAGAGACCCAGTACTTC. Amino acid sequence: CATSTGRQETQYF.

V gene TRBV28 combines with J gene TRBJ2-7, with D maybe TRBD2 (5 bases). The CDR3 consists of 15 residues. Germline-derived CDR1 and CDR2 are MDHEN and SYDVKM. The germline V and J ends were trimmed by 3 bases and 2 bases, with 14 bases remaining between them. For the CDR3, the DNA is TGTGCCAGCAGTTTCCGCGGAGGCCCGGCCTACGAGCAGTACTTC. It yields the protein CASSFRGGPAYEQYF. Supplemented by reference TRBV28 and TRBJ2-7, the full variable domain reads DVKVTQSSRYLVKRTGEKVFLECVQDMDHENMFWYRQDPGLGLRLIYFSYDVKMKEKGDIPEGYSVSREKKERFSLILESASTNQTSMYLCASSFRGGPAYEQYFGPGTRLTVT.

The chain joins TRBV5-4 to TRBJ1-1; weak D call: TRBD1 (6 bases). The CDR3 runs 17 residues. V lost 4 bases to trimming and J lost 0 bases, with 19 bases between them. Germline V lookup: CDR1 SGHNT, CDR2 YYREEE (reference sequence). The CDR3 DNA reads as TGTGCCAGCAGCCAGGAGTCAGGGGCACAAGTGAACACTGAAGCTTTCTTT. Translated: CASSQESGAQVNTEAFF.

The V gene is TRBV5-6, the J gene TRBJ2-5; 9 bases align to TRBD2. The germline V gene has CDR1 SGHDT and CDR2 YYEEEE. After removal of 4 bases from V and 5 bases from J, the junction contained 9 bases not matched to a gene. The CDR3 has 15 residues. The CDR3 loop is CASSQRQAGGETQYF. The CDR3 DNA sequence: TGTGCCAGCAGCCAGCGGCAGGCGGGGGGGGAGACCCAGTACTTC.

The chain combines TRBV5-1 with TRBJ2-5; 11 bases fit TRBD2. With 3 bases clipped from V and 1 base from J, the junction kept 5 bases outside the gene matches. The CDR3 runs to 16 residues. Germline V gene data show CDR1 as SGHRS and CDR2 as YFSETQ. The CDR3 loop reads CASSSRLAGSQETQYF. CDR3 sequence (DNA): TGCGCCAGCAGCTCTAGACTAGCGGGATCCCAAGAGACCCAGTACTTC.

In the case of this clone: The sample holds other DNA sequences that translate to the same CDR3. The chain is built from TRBV6-6 and TRBJ1-3; 7 bases line up with TRBD1. The germline CDR1 and CDR2 sequences are MNHNY and SVGAGI (reference sequence). This CDR3 contains 14 residues. Unmatched junction bases numbered 6, after V lost 6 bases and J lost 4 bases. The CDR3 bases are TGTGCCAGCAGCAGACAGGGTGCAGGAAACACCATATATTTT. The encoded protein is CASSRQGAGNTIYF.

This clone appeared a single time. The chain carries TRBV10-1 and TRBJ2-5; 14 bases agree with TRBD2. The V gene's germline CDR1 is WNHNN and CDR2 SYGVQD (reference sequence). Trimming removed 7 bases from V and 1 base from J; junction bases left unmatched: 8. This CDR3 is 17 amino acids long. The CDR3 sequence: CASIETSGRAVQETQYF. The CDR3, as DNA: TGCGCCAGCATCGAGACTAGCGGGAGGGCCGTCCAAGAGACCCAGTACTTC.

This chain uses TRBV6-6 with TRBJ2-2; D tentatively fits TRBD1 or TRBD2 (5 bases each). The ends were cut back, 6 bases at V and 1 base at J, with 9 bases in the middle. CDR1 MNHNY and CDR2 SVGAGI come from the germline V gene (reference sequence). The CDR3 has 14 residues. In DNA form, the CDR3 reads TGTGCCAGCAGGGGGACGTGGAACACCGGGGAGCTGTTTTTT. It encodes CASRGTWNTGELFF.

The chain joins TRBV7-6 to TRBJ2-2; 7 nucleotides align to TRBD1. With 10 bases clipped from V and 0 bases from J, the junction kept 8 bases outside the gene matches. Germline V gene lookup returns CDR1 SGHVS and CDR2 FNYEAQ. The CDR3 sequence is 15 residues long. The CDR3 DNA is TGTGCCACCCCACGGGGACAGACGAACACCGGGGAGCTGTTTTTT. Amino acids: CATPRGQTNTGELFF.

This clone was seen a single time. V and J are TRBV5-1 and TRBJ2-7, with 12 bases fitting TRBD1. From germline, CDR1 is SGHRS and CDR2 YFSETQ. The CDR3 totals 16 residues. V trimming: 4 bases; J trimming: 0 bases; junction bases outside the gene matches: 5. The CDR3 region is CASSRQGQGASYEQYF. CDR3 DNA sequence: TGCGCCAGCAGCAGACAGGGACAGGGGGCCTCCTACGAGCAGTACTTC. Looking up the rest from reference TRBV5-1 and TRBJ2-7 gives the full variable domain: KAGVTQTPRYLIKTRGQQVTLSCSPISGHRSVSWYQQTPGQGLQFLFEYFSETQRNKGNFPGRFSGRQFSNSRSEMNVSTLELGDSALYLCASSRQGQGASYEQYFGPGTRLTVT.

The chain couples TRBV2 to TRBJ2-7; D possibly corresponds to TRBD2 (6 bases). This CDR3 has 15 amino acids. Germline CDR1 reads SNHLY; CDR2 reads FYNNEI. V lost 3 bases, J lost 0 bases, and 12 bases lay in between. The CDR3 region has the DNA TGTGCCAGCAGTGATGGAGGGTTGGGCTCCTACGAGCAGTACTTC. This sequence encodes CASSDGGLGSYEQYF.

This chain uses TRBV2 with TRBJ2-5; TRBD1 matches at 7 bases. Germline CDR1 SNHLY, CDR2 FYNNEI. The CDR3 length is 14 residues. Unmatched junction bases numbered 3, after V lost 1 base and J lost 4 bases. The CDR3, as DNA: TGTGCCAGCAGTGAAGTTACAGGGGTAGAGACCCAGTACTTC. Translated, it gives CASSEVTGVETQYF.

Concerning this clone: The sample holds other DNA sequences that translate to the same CDR3. The J gene is TRBJ1-1, the V gene TRBV7-9; D unresolved. Germline lookup yields CDR1 SEHNR and CDR2 FQNEAQ (reference sequence). The V end lost 2 bases, the J end lost 2 bases, and 6 bases lay between the germline ends. CDR3 size: 13 residues. CDR3: CASSLLGNTEAFF. Here the CDR3 DNA reads TGTGCCAGCAGCTTACTGGGAAACACTGAAGCTTTCTTT. The whole variable domain, filled in from reference TRBV7-9 and TRBJ1-1, reads DTGVSQNPRHKITKRGQNVTFRCDPISEHNRLYWYRQTLGQGPEFLTYFQNEAQLEKSRLLSDRFSAERPKGSFSTLEIQRTEQGDSAMYLCASSLLGNTEAFFGQGTRLTVV.

This clone was seen a single time. V gene TRBV6-1 combines with J gene TRBJ1-5; D not certain. This CDR3 spans 16 amino acids. Germline V gives CDR1 MNHNS, CDR2 SASEGT. The V gene lost 2 bases and the J gene lost 6 bases, with 17 bases spanning the gap. Written as DNA, the CDR3 is TGTGCCAGCAGTGAATGGGAGGGAGTAGGTTTTCAGCCCCAGCATTTT. It yields the protein CASSEWEGVGFQPQHF.

J is TRBJ1-4 and V is TRBV5-1; maybe TRBD1 (6 bases). Germline V gene data show CDR1 as SGHRS and CDR2 as YFSETQ. V lost 0 bases and J 4 bases, leaving 13 bases between the germline ends. The CDR3 runs to 16 residues. In nucleotides, the CDR3 is TGCGCCAGCAGCTTGGAGGGGGGTGCCAGTAATGAAAAACTGTTTTTT. This translates into CASSLEGGASNEKLFF.

Concerning this clone: Additional DNA sequences in this sample encode the identical CDR3. This rearrangement joins TRBV7-3 to TRBJ2-1, with D perhaps TRBD2 (5 bases). Per the germline V gene, CDR1 is SGHTA and CDR2 is FQGTGA. This CDR3 has 16 amino acids. V was pared by 5 bases and J by 0 bases, with 14 bases between. The CDR3 here is CASSLSGTSSYNEQFF. For the CDR3, the DNA is TGTGCCAGCAGCCTAAGCGGAACGAGCTCCTACAATGAGCAGTTCTTC. The full variable domain, in which reference TRBV7-3 and TRBJ2-1 provide the parts outside the CDR3, is GAGVSQTPSNKVTEKGKYVELRCDPISGHTALYWYRQSLGQGPEFLIYFQGTGAADDSGLPNDRFFAVRPEGSVSTLKIQRTERGDSAVYLCASSLSGTSSYNEQFFGPGTRLTVL.

The chain links TRBV7-2 to TRBJ2-1; TRBD1 matches at 7 bases. Germline V lookup: CDR1 SGHTA, CDR2 FQGNSA. Germline trimming cut 2 bases from V and 8 bases from J; bases unmatched to any gene: 3. CDR3 length equals 13 residues. CDR3: CASSLTTGDEQFF. The CDR3 DNA reads as TGTGCCAGCAGCTTAACAACAGGGGATGAGCAGTTCTTC.

The rearrangement links TRBV5-1 to TRBJ2-1, with D hard to call. Germline V gene data show CDR1 as SGHRS and CDR2 as YFSETQ. This CDR3 region has 16 residues. The V end lost 1 base, the J end lost 2 bases, and 13 bases lay between the germline ends. DNA of the CDR3: TGCGCCAGCAGCTTGCGGATCAGCGCCGCCTACAATGAGCAGTTCTTC. It encodes CASSLRISAAYNEQFF.

This clone was picked up a small number of times. The rearrangement joins TRBV4-1 to TRBJ1-5; D may be TRBD1 (6 bases). Trimming left V 4 bases short and J 0 bases short, with 10 bases between. The CDR3 length is 15 residues. Germline CDR1 reads MGHRA; CDR2 reads YSYEKL. This chain's CDR3 is CASSRAGDSNQPQHF. The CDR3 coding sequence is TGCGCCAGCAGCCGTGCAGGGGATAGCAATCAGCCCCAGCATTTT.

J is TRBJ2-1 and V is TRBV20-1; D is unclear. The germline CDR1 and CDR2 sequences are DFQATT and SNEGSKA (reference sequence). The CDR3 extends over 11 amino acids. V lost 6 bases and J lost 0, with 3 bases in between. The CDR3 protein is CSAHSYNEQFF. CDR3 nucleotides: TGCAGTGCCCACTCCTACAATGAGCAGTTCTTC.